Shown below are 5 T cell receptor beta chains from a single sample sequenced in a study of identical twins' blood T cells. TCRdb re-analysed the 5' RACE reads in MiXCR, keeping a single row per CDR3 protein. The sample yields a few hundred thousand distinct CDR3 sequences, about 28% seen once. Source material: PBMCs. Every receptor here comes from a woman aged 18-55 years in good health.

V gene TRBV6-5 combines with J gene TRBJ2-3; 7 nucleotides line up with TRBD1. From germline, CDR1 is MNHEY and CDR2 SVGAGI. There are 16 residues in the CDR3. V gave up 6 bases and J gave up 2 bases; unmatched junction bases: 11. The CDR3 bases are TGTGCCAGCAGGAACCGACAGGGCTCATCCACAGATACGCAGTATTTT. It yields the protein CASRNRQGSSTDTQYF.

The rearrangement joins TRBV6-6 to TRBJ1-2; TRBD1 agrees at 8 bases. The CDR3 loop spans 16 amino acids. The junction had 12 bases not matched to a gene; V was cut back by 1 base and J by 8 bases. Germline V CDR1 and CDR2: MNHNY, SVGAGI (reference sequence). The CDR3 region has the DNA TGTGCCAGCAGTTACTTGCAGGGGGCGCATTTACCCGGCTACACCTTC. Its protein product is CASSYLQGAHLPGYTF.

As regards this clonotype: Since a much larger clone is just one base distant, this may be a read error. Without the conserved terminal phenylalanine or tryptophan, this CDR3 likely stems from a read error. The rearrangement links TRBV29-1 to TRBJ1-2; D perhaps matches TRBD1 (5 bases). V lost 7 bases and J lost 3, with 12 bases in between. This CDR3 comprises 12 residues. Germline CDR1 and CDR2: SQVTM and ANQGSEA. The CDR3 DNA sequence: TGCAGCGCTAGAGACAGTTACTATGGCTACACCCTC. It yields the protein CSARDSYYGYTL.

V gene TRBV9 combines with J gene TRBJ2-1; 7 bases fit TRBD2. CDR1 is SGDLS, CDR2 YYNGEE, per germline. The CDR3 runs to 15 residues. V shed 2 bases, J shed 2 bases, and the junction held 4 bases outside the gene matches. The CDR3 DNA follows: TGTGCCAGCAGCGTTAAGCGGGATCCCTACAATGAGCAGTTCTTC. It yields the protein CASSVKRDPYNEQFF. The whole variable domain, remainder taken from reference TRBV9 and TRBJ2-1, is DSGVTQTPKHLITATGQRVTLRCSPRSGDLSVYWYQQSLDQGLQFLIQYYNGEERAKGNILERFSAQQFPDLHSELNLSSLELGDSALYFCASSVKRDPYNEQFFGPGTRLTVL.

This clonotype was seen more than once but under ten times. This chain links TRBV11-2 with TRBJ2-1; D unresolved. There are 12 residues in the CDR3. Trimming pared 0 bases from V and 10 bases from J, leaving 7 bases between. CDR1 SGHAT and CDR2 FQNNGV come from the germline V gene. The chain's CDR3 is CASSLDLTEQFF. The CDR3 region has the DNA TGTGCCAGCAGCTTAGATCTGACCGAGCAGTTCTTC.